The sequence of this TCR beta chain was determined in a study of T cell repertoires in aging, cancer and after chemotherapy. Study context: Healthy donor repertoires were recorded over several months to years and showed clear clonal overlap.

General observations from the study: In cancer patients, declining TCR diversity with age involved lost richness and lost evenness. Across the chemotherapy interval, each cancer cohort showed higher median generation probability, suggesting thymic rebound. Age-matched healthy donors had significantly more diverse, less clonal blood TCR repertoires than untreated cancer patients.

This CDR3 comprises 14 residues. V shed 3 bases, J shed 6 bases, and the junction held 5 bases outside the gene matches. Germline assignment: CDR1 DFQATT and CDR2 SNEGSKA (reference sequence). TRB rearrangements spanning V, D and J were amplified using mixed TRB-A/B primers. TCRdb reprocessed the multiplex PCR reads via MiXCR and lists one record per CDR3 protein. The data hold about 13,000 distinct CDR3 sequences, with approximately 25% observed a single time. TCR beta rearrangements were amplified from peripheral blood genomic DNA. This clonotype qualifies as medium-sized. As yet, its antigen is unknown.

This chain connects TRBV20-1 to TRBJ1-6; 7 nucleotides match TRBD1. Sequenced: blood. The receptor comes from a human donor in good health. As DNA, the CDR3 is TGCAGTGCTAGGACGGGACAGTCTAATTCACCCCTCCACTTT. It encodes CSARTGQSNSPLHF.